A selection of T cell receptor beta chains follows, all from one sample in a study of blood T cell repertoires in COVID-19. The repertoire was sequenced with immunoSEQ multiplex PCR; TCRdb's copy has only in-frame clones and lacks some. The sample records hundreds of thousands of clones, approximately 90% being singletons. The sample was peripheral blood. These TCRs come from a woman aged 55-69 years with acute or convalescent COVID-19. The CDR3 runs from the conserved cysteine through the conserved F or W. D genes are given only for firm matches. Size is stated for part of the rows, as once, few or many counts, or as a class when the clone is expanded.

cdr3_length	j_call	v_call	d_call	clone_size	cdr3_nt	cdr3_aa
14	TRBJ1-2	TRBV29-1	-	-	TGCAGCGTTGAAGACCTCCGGGAGAACTATGGCTACACCTTC	CSVEDLRENYGYTF
21	TRBJ2-2	TRBV19	TRBD2	-	TGTGCCAGTAGTATGGGCGGGTGGGCTAGCGGGAGGCTCTGGAACACCGGGGAGCTGTTTTTT	CASSMGGWASGRLWNTGELFF
11	TRBJ1-5	TRBV12-3/TRBV12-4	-	-	TGTGCCAGCAGTTGGGACACTGAAAAGCATTTT	CASSWDTEKHF
15	TRBJ1-3	TRBV9	TRBD1	-	TGTGCCAGCAGCGGGCTACAGGGGGGTGGAAACACCATATATTTT	CASSGLQGGGNTIYF
14	TRBJ2-5	TRBV30	TRBD1	-	TGTGCCTGGAGAAGACAGGGGGCCGCAGAGACCCAGTACTTC	CAWRRQGAAETQYF
17	TRBJ1-2	TRBV10-3	TRBD1	-	TGTGCCATCAGTGATTGGGCAGGGGGCGGACGATCCTATGGCTACACCTTC	CAISDWAGGGRSYGYTF
14	TRBJ1-1	TRBV2	TRBD1	-	TGTGCCAGCAGAGAGGACAGGGCGAACACTGAAGCTTTCTTT	CASREDRANTEAFF
15	TRBJ1-1	TRBV27	TRBD1	-	TGTGCCAGCAGTTCGCGGACAGGCTCGAACACTGAAGCTTTCTTT	CASSSRTGSNTEAFF
14	TRBJ2-5	TRBV3-1/TRBV3-2	TRBD2	-	TGTGCCAGCAGCCATCGCGGGAGGTCGGAGACCCAGTACTTC	CASSHRGRSETQYF
15	TRBJ2-4	TRBV6-1	-	-	TGTGCCAGCAGTGATTGGCCCCCATTTATAAACATTCAGTACTTC	CASSDWPPFINIQYF
15	TRBJ1-3	TRBV28	TRBD1	-	TGTGCCAGCAGTTTAGGACAGGGCCTAGGAAACACCATATATTTT	CASSLGQGLGNTIYF
16	TRBJ2-1	TRBV5-6	-	-	TGTGCCAGCAGCTTTCGGGGAGCGGTCTCCTACAATGAGCAGTTCTTC	CASSFRGAVSYNEQFF
13	TRBJ2-5	TRBV5-4	-	-	TGTGCCAGCAGCTATAGGAGGGAAGAGACCCAGTACTTC	CASSYRREETQYF
13	TRBJ1-1	TRBV29-1	TRBD1	-	TGCAGCGTTGCCCCAGGGGGCAGGACTGAAGCTTTCTTT	CSVAPGGRTEAFF
19	TRBJ1-1	TRBV27	TRBD1	-	TGTGCCAGCAGTTTATCCCCCTCCGGGACAGGGGTCGTTAGCACTGAAGCTTTCTTT	CASSLSPSGTGVVSTEAFF
17	TRBJ2-7	TRBV5-1	-	-	TGCGCCAGCAGCTTGGCCCGCGAGGACTTATCGAACTACGAGCAGTACTTC	CASSLAREDLSNYEQYF
14	TRBJ1-4	TRBV4-1	TRBD1	-	TGCGCCAGCAGCCCGGGACAGTCTAATGAAAAACTGTTTTTT	CASSPGQSNEKLFF
15	TRBJ1-2	TRBV9	-	-	TGTGCCAGCAGCCCCTGGGAGGAGAAAACCTATGGCTACACCTTC	CASSPWEEKTYGYTF
15	TRBJ2-6	TRBV28	-	-	TGTGCCAGTGGCAGAGGGTTCTCTGGGGCCAACGTCCTGACTTTC	CASGRGFSGANVLTF
17	TRBJ1-1	TRBV7-7	TRBD1	-	TGTGCTAGCAGCTACTACAGGGGAGCTCGGTCTATCGCTGAAGCTTTCTTT	CASSYYRGARSIAEAFF
16	TRBJ2-5	TRBV4-1	TRBD2	-	TGCGCCAGCACCCCCCGACTAGCGGGGGGGCAAGAGACCCAGTACTTC	CASTPRLAGGQETQYF
18	TRBJ2-3	TRBV6-2/TRBV6-3	TRBD2	many	TGTGCCAGCAGTTACTTTGGCCTAGCGGCCCCAAGCACAGATACGCAGTATTTT	CASSYFGLAAPSTDTQYF
15	TRBJ2-4	TRBV7-2	-	once	TGTGCCAGCAGCTTAGTTGCCCAGACCAAAAACATTCAGTACTTC	CASSLVAQTKNIQYF
13	TRBJ1-1	TRBV6-4	-	-	TGTGCCAGCAGTGACTCGCGGTACACTGAAGCTTTCTTT	CASSDSRYTEAFF
14	TRBJ2-1	TRBV30	TRBD2	-	TGTGCCTGGATGCCAAGACTAGCGGCTATTGAGCAGTTCTTC	CAWMPRLAAIEQFF
16	TRBJ2-1	TRBV27	-	-	TGTGCCAGCAGTCCTTCTAGCTCCCTGCCCCTCTATGAGCAGTTCTTC	CASSPSSSLPLYEQFF
14	TRBJ2-1	TRBV28	TRBD2	-	TGTGCCAGCACCCTGGGTGGGGGGGGTGATGAGCAGTTCTTC	CASTLGGGGDEQFF
14	TRBJ1-3	TRBV6-5	-	-	TGTGCCAGCAGTTACCGGAGCTCTGGAAACACCATATATTTT	CASSYRSSGNTIYF
16	TRBJ2-3	TRBV28	-	-	TGTGCCAGCAGTCCCCCACTAGCCGCGGGCACAGATACGCAGTATTTT	CASSPPLAAGTDTQYF
14	TRBJ2-7	TRBV9	TRBD1	-	TGTGCCAGCAGCGTGGGACAGGGGGGTCTCGAGCAGTACTTC	CASSVGQGGLEQYF
16	TRBJ2-7	TRBV5-1	TRBD1	-	TGCGCCAGCAGCAGCCCGGGACAGGGGGCCTCCTACGAGCAGTACTTC	CASSSPGQGASYEQYF
18	TRBJ2-5	TRBV9	TRBD2	-	TGTGCCAGCAGCGTAGGGTTTATGGGGCTAGCGGGGAAGGAGACCCAGTACTTC	CASSVGFMGLAGKETQYF